This TCR beta chain was recorded in a study of cytomegalovirus exposure and HLA in healthy donors. Overall study context: Of more than 350 genotyped donors, 70% to 85% clustered with self-reported Caucasian donors.

Germline CDR1 SGHVS, CDR2 FNYEAQ. The length of the CDR3 is 16 residues. V lost 2 bases and J 1 base, leaving 15 bases between the germline ends. PCR used 60 Vbeta primers and 13 Jbeta primers. The protocol was immunoSEQ multiplex PCR, while the TCRdb copy is restricted to in-frame clones and leaves out a portion. The data hold 85,000 to 95,000 clones, with about 60% observed a single time. The genes are TRBV7-6 and TRBJ2-7; possible D gene TRBD1, 6 bases. The TCR originated in a woman aged 30 to 39 in good health and CMV-seronegative. Sequenced sample: PBMCs. The CDR3 region has the DNA TGTGCCAGCAGCTTACTCCGGACAGATAGGTCCTACGAGCAGTACTTC. Residues: CASSLLRTDRSYEQYF.